The 29 T cell receptor beta chains presented below share a single source sample, sequenced in a study of blood T cell repertoires in COVID-19. Some clones are missing from TCRdb's copy, which holds only in-frame ones; the method was immunoSEQ multiplex PCR. Of 240,000 or so clones in the sample, over 80% were seen once. Sequenced material: PBMCs or T cells enriched from blood (not recorded which). The receptors shown here come from a man in his fifties or sixties who had been exposed to COVID-19.

This clone occurred once. The CDR3, as DNA: TGCGCCAGCAGTGAAAACGCGGGAGGCCGGAATGAGCAGTTCTTC. Encoded protein: CASSENAGGRNEQFF. The rearrangement joins TRBV10-1 to TRBJ2-1, with TRBD2 identical over 8 bases. J gave up 7 bases and V 3 bases, and 8 bases lay outside the gene matches. The CDR3 has 15 amino acids. Germline V gene lookup returns CDR1 WNHNN and CDR2 SYGVQD (reference sequence).

V gene TRBV5-4 combines with J gene TRBJ2-2; a possible D gene is TRBD1 (5 bases). V lost 6 bases and J 1 base, leaving 7 bases between the germline ends. There are 13 residues in the CDR3. Germline V gene data show CDR1 as SGHNT and CDR2 as YYREEE (reference sequence). CDR3 protein: CASNGQNTGELFF. The CDR3 nucleotides are TGTGCCAGCAATGGACAGAACACCGGGGAGCTGTTTTTT. Based on the CDR3 plus reference TRBV5-4 and TRBJ2-2, the full variable domain is ETGVTQSPTHLIKTRGQQVTLRCSSQSGHNTVSWYQQALGQGPQFIFQYYREEENGRGNFPPRFSGLQFPNYSSELNVNALELDDSALYLCASNGQNTGELFFGEGSRLTVL.

This clone was seen just once. The rearrangement joins TRBV27 to TRBJ1-2; D is uncertain. Germline values: CDR1 MNHEY, CDR2 SMNVEV (reference sequence). Trimming took 2 bases from V and 1 from J, leaving 11 bases between them. This CDR3 is built from 15 residues. The CDR3 loop reads CASSLNRMGNYGYTF. The DNA for the CDR3 is TGTGCCAGCAGTTTAAACAGAATGGGTAACTATGGCTACACCTTC.

The V gene is TRBV3-1 (or the pseudogene TRBV3-2), the J gene TRBJ1-6; 7 bases are a match to TRBD1. This CDR3 region has 14 residues. With 4 bases clipped from V and 7 bases from J, the junction kept 4 bases outside the gene matches. The V gene's germline CDR1 is LGHDT and CDR2 YNNKEL (reference sequence). CDR3 bases: TGTGCCAGCAGCCTGACAGGGAGGAATTCACCCCTCCACTTT. Amino acids: CASSLTGRNSPLHF.

The genes are TRBV12-3 or TRBV12-4 and TRBJ1-6, with a tentative D call TRBD1 (6 bases). The CDR3 loop spans 13 amino acids. Deletions cut 2 bases from V and 10 bases from J, with 9 bases between. The CDR3 protein is CASSLRDNSPLHF. CDR3 nucleotides: TGTGCCAGCAGTTTAAGGGACAACTCACCCCTCCACTTT.

The table lists this clone with a few counts. This chain links TRBV12-5 with TRBJ1-1; a possible D gene is TRBD1 (5 bases). The CDR3 contains 15 residues. Germline assignment: CDR1 LGHNT and CDR2 FRNRAP. Trimming left V 2 bases short and J 6 bases short, with 16 bases between. This CDR3 reads CASGLLGPPASEAFF. As DNA, the CDR3 is TGTGCTAGTGGTTTGTTGGGGCCGCCCGCCTCTGAAGCTTTCTTT. Full variable domain (missing parts from reference TRBV12-5 and TRBJ1-1): DARVTQTPRHKVTEMGQEVTMRCQPILGHNTVFWYRQTMMQGLELLAYFRNRAPLDDSGMPKDRFSAEMPDATLATLKIQPSEPRDSAVYFCASGLLGPPASEAFFGQGTRLTVV.

V usage is TRBV28 and J usage is TRBJ1-6, with TRBD1 matching 7 bases. The germline V gene encodes CDR1 MDHEN and CDR2 SYDVKM. After removal of 5 bases from V and 5 bases from J, the junction contained 9 bases not matched to a gene. This CDR3 comprises 16 residues. CDR3 sequence (DNA): TGTGCCAGCAGTATTTCGAAGGGGGCCAATAATTCACCCCTCCACTTT. The encoded protein is CASSISKGANNSPLHF.

The CDR3 DNA reads as TGTGCCAGCAGCGTGAACAGGGGGCGAGACTATGGCTACACCTTC. Translated: CASSVNRGRDYGYTF. The V call is TRBV9, the J call TRBJ1-2; 9 bases agree with TRBD1. This CDR3 contains 15 residues. Unmatched junction bases numbered 5, after V lost 2 bases and J lost 3 bases. CDR1 and CDR2 from the germline V gene are SGDLS and YYNGEE. Full variable domain (remainder filled in from reference TRBV9 and TRBJ1-2): DSGVTQTPKHLITATGQRVTLRCSPRSGDLSVYWYQQSLDQGLQFLIQYYNGEERAKGNILERFSAQQFPDLHSELNLSSLELGDSALYFCASSVNRGRDYGYTFGSGTRLTVV.

The gene calls are TRBV10-2 and TRBJ2-1, with 8 bases fitting TRBD1. Germline V lookup: CDR1 WSHSY, CDR2 SAAADI. V shed 4 bases and J 3 bases; nucleotides not matched to a gene: 17. The CDR3 is 19 residues long. In DNA, the CDR3 is TGCGCCAGCAGTGGGGGGGTCAGGGGGCAGCGGGTGGGCTACAATGAGCAGTTCTTC. It codes for CASSGGVRGQRVGYNEQFF.

The chain has TRBV28 and TRBJ2-7, with 9 bases matching TRBD2. The CDR3 covers 14 residues. V lost 7 bases, J lost 2 bases, and 6 bases stayed unmatched. Germline V CDR1 and CDR2: MDHEN, SYDVKM. Here the CDR3 reads CASTQAGGTYEQYF. The CDR3 DNA is TGTGCCAGCACCCAAGCGGGGGGCACCTACGAGCAGTACTTC.

As to this clone: Other nucleotide sequences in the sample specify the same CDR3. This sequence joins TRBV5-1 and TRBJ2-3; D is possibly TRBD2 (6 bases). CDR3 length: 13 amino acids. CDR1 is SGHRS and CDR2 is YFSETQ in the germline V gene. The V end was cut by 4 bases, the J end by 1 base, with 7 bases between. CDR3 amino acids: CASSPGGTDTQYF. The CDR3 nucleotides read TGCGCCAGCAGCCCGGGGGGCACAGATACGCAGTATTTT.

V usage is TRBV10-2 and J usage is TRBJ1-4; possible D gene TRBD1, 5 bases. The CDR3 contains 15 residues. Germline assignment: CDR1 WSHSY and CDR2 SAAADI. V lost 3 bases and J 2 bases, leaving 10 bases between the germline ends. The CDR3 sequence: CASSDRGHTNEKLFF. CDR3 nucleotides: TGCGCCAGCAGTGACCGAGGACACACTAATGAAAAACTGTTTTTT.

This chain links TRBV15 with TRBJ1-1; no reliable D call. Germline CDR1 LNHNV, CDR2 YYDKDF (reference sequence). CDR3 length: 15 residues. Trimming stripped 0 bases from V and 6 bases from J, with 14 bases between. CDR3 amino acids: CATSRERGWEAEAFF. The CDR3 bases are TGTGCCACCAGCAGAGAACGAGGGTGGGAGGCTGAAGCTTTCTTT.

The chain recombines TRBV7-9 with TRBJ2-3, with D uncertain. Trimming stripped 1 base from V and 5 bases from J, with 7 bases between. Germline V CDR1 and CDR2: SEHNR, FQNEAQ (reference sequence). This CDR3 is built from 13 residues. The CDR3 spells CASSLGTEDTQYF. Written as DNA, the CDR3 is TGTGCCAGCAGCTTAGGTACAGAAGATACGCAGTATTTT.

This chain links TRBV7-9 with TRBJ1-1; 7 bases are a match to TRBD1. The CDR3 runs to 13 residues. V dropped 1 base and J dropped 6; count of bases not matched to a gene: 2. From germline, CDR1 is SEHNR and CDR2 FQNEAQ (reference sequence). The CDR3 DNA reads TGTGCCAGCAGCTTAGAAGGGGGCGCTGAAGCTTTCTTT. It codes for CASSLEGGAEAFF. Complete variable domain (other parts from reference TRBV7-9 and TRBJ1-1): DTGVSQNPRHKITKRGQNVTFRCDPISEHNRLYWYRQTLGQGPEFLTYFQNEAQLEKSRLLSDRFSAERPKGSFSTLEIQRTEQGDSAMYLCASSLEGGAEAFFGQGTRLTVV.

This rearrangement joins TRBV18 to TRBJ2-3, with 7 nucleotides matching TRBD2. There are 15 residues in the CDR3. CDR1 KGHSH and CDR2 LQKENI come from the germline V gene. The trim removed 0 bases at V and 1 base at J, leaving 1 base unmatched. CDR3 amino acids: CASSPPAGGTDTQYF. The DNA for the CDR3 is TGTGCCAGCTCACCACCGGCGGGGGGCACAGATACGCAGTATTTT.

This clone was detected a few times. V gene TRBV3-1 (or the pseudogene TRBV3-2) combines with J gene TRBJ1-3; a possible D gene is TRBD1 (5 bases). The CDR3 is 14 amino acids. CDR1 and CDR2 from the germline V gene are LGHDT and YNNKEL (reference sequence). V shed 4 bases and J shed 7 bases, with 14 bases lying between them. In DNA, the CDR3 is TGTGCCAGCAGCCTAAGGTCAGGGCGGAACACCATATATTTT. As protein: CASSLRSGRNTIYF.

The gene calls are TRBV11-2 and TRBJ2-7; D is unclear. Trimming removed 1 base from V and 3 bases from J, with 10 bases in between. This CDR3 region has 14 residues. Germline V lookup: CDR1 SGHAT, CDR2 FQNNGV. The DNA for the CDR3 is TGTGCCAGCAGCTTAGTGGCTGAAAGCTACGAGCAGTACGTC. Protein: CASSLVAESYEQYV.

This CDR3 reads CASSLDGQRYGYTF. DNA of the CDR3: TGTGCCAGCAGTTTGGACGGACAGAGATATGGCTACACCTTC. The chain has TRBV6-5 and TRBJ1-2, with D maybe TRBD1 (6 bases). Germline V CDR1 and CDR2: MNHEY, SVGAGI. The CDR3 runs to 14 residues. Trimming removed 4 bases at V and 5 bases at J, with 14 bases between.

The V gene is TRBV20-1, the J gene TRBJ2-7; D may be TRBD1 (6 bases). The CDR3 sequence is 13 residues long. Germline values: CDR1 DFQATT, CDR2 SNEGSKA (reference sequence). V was shortened by 3 bases and J by 2 bases, with 11 bases between the two germline ends. CDR3 nucleotide sequence: TGCAGTGCTAGTGGGGACACGACCTACGAGCAGTACGTC. It encodes CSASGDTTYEQYV.

The V call is TRBV11-3, the J call TRBJ1-2; 7 bases agree with TRBD1. The CDR3 contains 12 residues. CDR1 and CDR2 from the germline V gene are SGHNT and YENEEA. Germline trimming cut 5 bases from V and 13 bases from J; bases unmatched to any gene: 10. CDR3 region: CASSETTGVCTF. The CDR3 DNA follows: TGTGCCAGCAGCGAGACAACAGGGGTCTGCACCTTC.

V usage is TRBV28 and J usage is TRBJ1-2, with D unclear. Trimming took off 2 bases at V and 5 bases at J, with 9 bases between the two ends. The CDR3 covers 13 residues. Germline CDR1 is MDHEN and CDR2 is SYDVKM. The DNA of the CDR3 is TGTGCCAGCAGTTTAGTGGGAGAGTATGGCTACACCTTC. It encodes CASSLVGEYGYTF.

This clone was seen ten or more times. The rearrangement uses TRBV28 and TRBJ2-1; a possible D gene is TRBD2 (6 bases). Trimming removed 7 bases at V and 0 bases at J, with 19 bases between. The CDR3 totals 17 residues. Germline values: CDR1 MDHEN, CDR2 SYDVKM. The DNA for the CDR3 is TGTGCCAGCACCTCCGGCGGGGAATTAAGCTCCTACAATGAGCAGTTCTTC. Translation gives CASTSGGELSSYNEQFF.

The V gene is TRBV11-3, the J gene TRBJ1-1; 12 bases are shared with TRBD1. This CDR3 is built from 19 residues. V shed 4 bases, J shed 1 base, and the junction held 13 bases outside the gene matches. Germline V gives CDR1 SGHNT, CDR2 YENEEA. CDR3 nucleotide sequence: TGTGCCAGCAGCTCAATCCGGGACAGGGGGCAGAGGGCGAACACTGAAGCTTTCTTT. Translating it yields CASSSIRDRGQRANTEAFF.

The V call is TRBV28, the J call TRBJ1-4; D is uncertain. CDR1 MDHEN and CDR2 SYDVKM come from the germline V gene. The CDR3 is made up of 14 amino acids. V lost 2 bases and J lost 3, with 7 bases in between. The CDR3, as DNA: TGTGCCAGCAGTTTAGTTCAGGCTAATGAAAAACTGTTTTTT. This translates into CASSLVQANEKLFF.

This chain links TRBV5-1 with TRBJ2-1; TRBD2 matches 9 bases. Germline CDR1 reads SGHRS; CDR2 reads YFSETQ. The CDR3 runs 15 residues. Unmatched junction bases numbered 10, after V lost 5 bases and J lost 7 bases. The CDR3 region has the DNA TGCGCCAGCAGTCCCTTAGCGGGAGAGGCGAATGAGCAGTTCTTC. Protein: CASSPLAGEANEQFF.

CDR3 loop: CASSTGQWNYGYTF. The CDR3 coding sequence is TGCGCCAGCAGCACCGGACAGTGGAACTATGGCTACACCTTC. The J gene is TRBJ1-2, the V gene TRBV5-1; D perhaps matches TRBD1 (6 bases). Germline values: CDR1 SGHRS, CDR2 YFSETQ. Trimming cost V 4 bases and J 2 bases, with 12 bases left between them. The CDR3 runs to 14 residues.

This sequence joins TRBV24-1 and TRBJ2-3; 7 positions match TRBD2. Trimming cost V 5 bases and J 3 bases; bases outside gene matches: 4. From germline, CDR1 is KGHDR and CDR2 SFDVKD. This CDR3 has 14 residues. Written as DNA, the CDR3 is TGTGCCACCAGTGGAAGGACTAGTACAGATACGCAGTATTTT. Encoded protein: CATSGRTSTDTQYF.

The chain is built from TRBV7-9 and TRBJ1-1; D remains unclear. The germline gives CDR1 SEHNR, CDR2 FQNEAQ (reference sequence). This CDR3 is 13 amino acids long. V was shortened by 3 bases and J by 0 bases, with 5 bases between the two germline ends. The CDR3 DNA follows: TGTGCCAGCAGCTTTGACATGAACACTGAAGCTTTCTTT. Protein: CASSFDMNTEAFF.